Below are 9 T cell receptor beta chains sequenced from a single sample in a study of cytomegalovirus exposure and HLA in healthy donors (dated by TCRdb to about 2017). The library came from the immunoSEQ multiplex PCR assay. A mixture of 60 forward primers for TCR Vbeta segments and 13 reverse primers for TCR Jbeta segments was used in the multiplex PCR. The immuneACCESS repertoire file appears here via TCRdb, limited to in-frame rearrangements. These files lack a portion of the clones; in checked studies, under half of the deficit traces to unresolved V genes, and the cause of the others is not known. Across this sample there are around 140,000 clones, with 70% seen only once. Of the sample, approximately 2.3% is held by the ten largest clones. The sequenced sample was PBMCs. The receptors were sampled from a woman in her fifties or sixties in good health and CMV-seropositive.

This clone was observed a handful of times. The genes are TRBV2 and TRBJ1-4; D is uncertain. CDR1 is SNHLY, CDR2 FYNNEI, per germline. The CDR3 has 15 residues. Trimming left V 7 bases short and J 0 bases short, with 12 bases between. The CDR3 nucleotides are TGTGCCAGCACGCGCGATCCTGCAACTAATGAAAAACTGTTTTTT. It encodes CASTRDPATNEKLFF. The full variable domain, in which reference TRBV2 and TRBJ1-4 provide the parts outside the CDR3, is EPEVTQTPSHQVTQMGQEVILRCVPISNHLYFYWYRQILGQKVEFLVSFYNNEISEKSEIFDDQFSVERPDGSNFTLKIRSTKLEDSAMYFCASTRDPATNEKLFFGSGTQLSVL.

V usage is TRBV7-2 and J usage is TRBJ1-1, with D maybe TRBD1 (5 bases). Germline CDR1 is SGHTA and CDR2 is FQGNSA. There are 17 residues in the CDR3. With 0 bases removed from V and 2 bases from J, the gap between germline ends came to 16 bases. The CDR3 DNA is TGTGCCAGCAGCTTAGCCAGGGTAGGGCCCCCTAACACTGAAGCTTTCTTT. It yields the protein CASSLARVGPPNTEAFF.

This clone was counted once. In nucleotides, the CDR3 is TGTGCCATGGGGGGGGGCAGGGGGAACACTGAAGCTTTCTTT. Its protein product is CAMGGGRGNTEAFF. The J gene is TRBJ1-1, the V gene TRBV10-3; D is perhaps TRBD1 (6 bases). CDR3 length: 14 amino acids. Germline assignment: CDR1 ENHRY and CDR2 SYGVKD. V dropped 9 bases and J dropped 1 base, with 15 bases sitting between them.

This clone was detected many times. This chain's CDR3 is CASSRLTGNEQFF. CDR3 nucleotides: TGCGCCAGCAGCCGTCTAACGGGGAATGAGCAGTTCTTC. The chain joins TRBV4-1 to TRBJ2-1; weak D call: TRBD2 (5 bases). The CDR3 is made up of 13 amino acids. Germline CDR1 is MGHRA and CDR2 is YSYEKL. V shed 4 bases and J shed 7 bases, with 11 bases lying between them.

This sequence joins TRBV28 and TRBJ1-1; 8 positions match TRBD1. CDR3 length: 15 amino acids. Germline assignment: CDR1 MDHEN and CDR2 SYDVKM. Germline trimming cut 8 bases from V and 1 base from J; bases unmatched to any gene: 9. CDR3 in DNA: TGTGCCAGCTGGGACCCGGGACAGGAGAACACTGAAGCTTTCTTT. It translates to CASWDPGQENTEAFF.

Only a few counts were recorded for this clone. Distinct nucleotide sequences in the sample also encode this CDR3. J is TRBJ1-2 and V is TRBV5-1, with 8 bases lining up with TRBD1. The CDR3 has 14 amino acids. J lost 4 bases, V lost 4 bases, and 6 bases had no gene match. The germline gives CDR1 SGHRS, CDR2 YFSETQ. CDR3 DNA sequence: TGCGCCAGCAGCGCTGGACAGGGCTCCTATGGCTACACCTTC. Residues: CASSAGQGSYGYTF.

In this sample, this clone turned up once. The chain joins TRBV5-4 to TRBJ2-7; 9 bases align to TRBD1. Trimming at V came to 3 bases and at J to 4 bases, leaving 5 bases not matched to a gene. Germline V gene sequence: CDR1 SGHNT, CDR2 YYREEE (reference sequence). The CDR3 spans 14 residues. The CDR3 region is CASSSTGGEYEQYF. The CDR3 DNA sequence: TGTGCCAGCAGCTCGACAGGGGGAGAGTACGAGCAGTACTTC.

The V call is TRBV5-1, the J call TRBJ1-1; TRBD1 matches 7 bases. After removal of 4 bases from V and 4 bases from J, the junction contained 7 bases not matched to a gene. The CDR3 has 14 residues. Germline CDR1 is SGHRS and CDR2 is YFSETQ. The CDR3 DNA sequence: TGCGCCAGCAGCCCCGACAGGGTCGGCACTGAAGCTTTCTTT. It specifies CASSPDRVGTEAFF.

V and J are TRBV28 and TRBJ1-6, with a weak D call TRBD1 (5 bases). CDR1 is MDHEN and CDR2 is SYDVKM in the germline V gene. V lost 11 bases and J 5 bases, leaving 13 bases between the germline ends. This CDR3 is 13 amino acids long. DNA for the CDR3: TGTGCCGGCCGACAGAGTCATAATTCACCCCTCCACTTT. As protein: CAGRQSHNSPLHF.